The source of this TCR beta chain is a study of OX40 agonist ivuxolimab in advanced cancers. The wider study: Ivuxolimab is an agonistic anti-OX40 (CD134) antibody, and patients were treated with it. Averaging 60 years in age, with a range of roughly 20 to 79, the cohort was 80% to 90% male.

To note about this clone: As yet, its antigen is unknown.

TCRdb's copy holds only in-frame clones and misses some; the assay was immunoSEQ multiplex PCR. Of some 73,000 clones listed, about 86% are singletons. Germline loops: CDR1 GTSNPN, CDR2 SVGIG (reference sequence). The CDR3 has 15 amino acids. The V gene lost 3 bases and the J gene lost 2 bases, with 14 bases spanning the gap. Study results and limitations: Both blood CD4+ and CD8+ T cells showed clonal growth by week 6 at 0.1 to 3.0 mg/kg.

The starting material was CD4+ or CD8+ T cells sorted from blood, obtained in a trial of the OX40 agonist ivuxolimab. This clonotype originated in an adult with an advanced solid tumor such as melanoma, head and neck, liver or kidney cancer. This chain joins TRBV30 and TRBJ2-1, with a possible D match to TRBD1 (5 bases). CDR3 DNA sequence: TGTGCCTGGAGGGTTAAGGGGCTCACCTACAATGAGCAGTTCTTC. This translates into CAWRVKGLTYNEQFF.